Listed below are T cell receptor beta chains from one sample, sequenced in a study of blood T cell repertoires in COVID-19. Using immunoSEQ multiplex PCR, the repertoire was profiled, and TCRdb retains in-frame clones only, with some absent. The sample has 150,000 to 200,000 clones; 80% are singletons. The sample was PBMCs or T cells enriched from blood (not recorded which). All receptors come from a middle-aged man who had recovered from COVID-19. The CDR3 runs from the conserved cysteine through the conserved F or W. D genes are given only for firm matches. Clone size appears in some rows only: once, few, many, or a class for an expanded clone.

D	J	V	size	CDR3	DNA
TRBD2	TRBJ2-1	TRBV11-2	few	CASSLLGGVSTSNEQFF	TGTGCCAGCAGCCTCTTGGGAGGGGTGAGTACGTCCAATGAGCAGTTCTTC
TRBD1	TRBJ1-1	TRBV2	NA	CASTGQGLNTEAFF	TGTGCCAGCACCGGACAGGGGCTGAACACTGAAGCTTTCTTT
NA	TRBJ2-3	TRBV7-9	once	CASSRLLSLESTDTQYF	TGTGCCAGCAGCCGCCTTTTGAGCCTCGAGAGCACAGATACGCAGTATTTT
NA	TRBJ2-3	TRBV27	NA	CASTDQALTDTQYF	TGTGCCAGCACCGACCAGGCCCTAACAGATACGCAGTATTTT
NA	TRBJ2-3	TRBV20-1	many	CSASSSVYTDTQYF	TGCAGTGCTAGTTCGTCGGTCTACACAGATACGCAGTATTTT
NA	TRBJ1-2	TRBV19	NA	CASSIQARAAYGYTF	TGTGCCAGTAGTATCCAGGCCAGGGCAGCCTATGGCTACACCTTC
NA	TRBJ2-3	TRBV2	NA	CASSVGGPGDTQYF	TGTGCCAGCAGTGTCGGGGGACCGGGGGATACGCAGTATTTT
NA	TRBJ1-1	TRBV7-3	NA	CASRGSMNTEAFF	TGTGCCAGCCGGGGGTCGATGAACACTGAAGCTTTCTTT
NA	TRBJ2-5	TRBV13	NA	CASSLGTARARETQYF	TGTGCCAGCAGCTTAGGCACGGCCAGGGCACGGGAGACCCAGTACTTC
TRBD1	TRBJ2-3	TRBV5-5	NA	CASSLPRTGADTQYF	TGTGCCAGCAGCTTGCCCCGGACAGGGGCAGATACGCAGTATTTT
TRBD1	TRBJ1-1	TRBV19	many	CASSAEQDRGTNTEAFF	TGTGCCAGTAGTGCGGAGCAGGACAGGGGGACGAACACTGAAGCTTTCTTT
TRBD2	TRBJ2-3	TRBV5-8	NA	CASSPGTSPARDTQYF	TGTGCCAGCAGCCCGGGGACTAGCCCCGCACGAGATACGCAGTATTTT
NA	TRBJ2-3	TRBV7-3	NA	CASSLELASGNTQYF	TGTGCCAGCAGCTTAGAACTAGCCTCGGGGAATACGCAGTATTTT
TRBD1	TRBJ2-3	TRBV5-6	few	CASTRTGTGGPDTQYF	TGTGCCAGCACGCGGACCGGGACAGGGGGTCCAGATACGCAGTATTTT
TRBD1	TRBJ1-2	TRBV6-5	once	CASLAGTVKGYTF	TGTGCCAGCTTGGCAGGGACAGTCAAGGGCTACACCTTC
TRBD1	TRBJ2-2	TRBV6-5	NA	CASRGQGTTGELFF	TGTGCCAGCAGGGGACAGGGGACCACCGGGGAGCTGTTTTTT
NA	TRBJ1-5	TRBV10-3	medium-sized	CAISRGVDRLEPQHF	TGTGCCATCAGTCGGGGGGTAGACCGACTGGAGCCCCAGCATTTT
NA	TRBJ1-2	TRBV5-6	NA	CASSIRQVSYGYTF	TGTGCCAGCAGCATCCGACAGGTTAGCTATGGCTACACCTTC
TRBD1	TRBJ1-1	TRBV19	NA	CASATDRASEAFF	TGTGCCAGTGCAACGGACAGGGCATCAGAAGCTTTCTTT
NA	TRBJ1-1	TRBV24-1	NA	CATSDPGQQITEAFF	TGTGCCACCAGTGACCCCGGACAACAGATCACTGAAGCTTTCTTT